Shown below are 30 T cell receptor beta chains from a single sample sequenced in a study of cytomegalovirus exposure and HLA in healthy donors. The PCR was carried out with 60 Vbeta primers and 13 Jbeta primers. Assay used: immunoSEQ multiplex PCR; TCRdb lists only in-frame clones, some missing. The sample includes roughly 120,000 clones, roughly 68% of them seen just once. Material for sequencing was PBMCs. These receptors were obtained from a woman between 50 and 59 years old in good health and CMV-seropositive.

The table lists this clone with a count of one. The chain couples TRBV5-1 to TRBJ2-5, with TRBD2 identical over 12 bases. CDR1 is SGHRS, CDR2 YFSETQ, per germline. With V trimmed by 3 bases and J by 1 base, 10 bases remained unmatched. The CDR3 runs 18 residues. In DNA form, the CDR3 reads TGCGCCAGCAGCTACCAAGGACTAGCGGGAACCGTCCAAGAGACCCAGTACTTC. Translated, it gives CASSYQGLAGTVQETQYF.

V gene TRBV5-1 combines with J gene TRBJ2-2; 12 bases align to TRBD1. There are 16 residues in the CDR3. From germline, CDR1 is SGHRS and CDR2 YFSETQ. V gave up 2 bases and J gave up 6 bases; unmatched junction bases: 5. The CDR3 DNA reads TGCGCCAGCAGCTTCGCCGGGACAGGGGGCTCCGGGGAGCTGTTTTTT. Translated, it gives CASSFAGTGGSGELFF. Full variable domain (missing parts from reference TRBV5-1 and TRBJ2-2): KAGVTQTPRYLIKTRGQQVTLSCSPISGHRSVSWYQQTPGQGLQFLFEYFSETQRNKGNFPGRFSGRQFSNSRSEMNVSTLELGDSALYLCASSFAGTGGSGELFFGEGSRLTVL.

The chain combines TRBV15 with TRBJ2-3; TRBD2 is a possible D gene (5 bases). The ends were cut back, 5 bases at V and 2 bases at J, with 11 bases in the middle. CDR3 length: 14 residues. Germline CDR1 LNHNV, CDR2 YYDKDF (reference sequence). This CDR3 is CATSLRADTDTQYF. Here the CDR3 DNA reads TGTGCCACCAGCTTGAGGGCGGACACAGATACGCAGTATTTT.

The V call is TRBV10-3, the J call TRBJ1-5, with TRBD1 identical over 8 bases. After removal of 5 bases from V and 4 bases from J, the junction contained 4 bases not matched to a gene. CDR3 length equals 14 residues. Germline-derived CDR1 and CDR2 are ENHRY and SYGVKD. CDR3 sequence (DNA): TGTGCCATCAGTAAGACAGGGGAGAATCAGCCCCAGCATTTT. Translated: CAISKTGENQPQHF.

This chain connects TRBV11-3 to TRBJ2-5, with TRBD1 identical over 9 bases. Trimming cost V 3 bases and J 3 bases; bases outside gene matches: 8. From germline, CDR1 is SGHNT and CDR2 YENEEA. The CDR3 totals 16 residues. CDR3 sequence reads: CASSFGSGTGKETQYF. The CDR3 bases are TGTGCCAGCAGCTTTGGTTCCGGGACAGGGAAAGAGACCCAGTACTTC.

The chain is built from TRBV5-1 and TRBJ2-7; 11 bases are shared with TRBD1. The CDR3 is 16 amino acids. Trimming took 4 bases from V and 1 from J; bases not matched to a gene: 7. Germline loops: CDR1 SGHRS, CDR2 YFSETQ. The CDR3 spells CASSPQDRGLSYEQYF. CDR3 sequence (DNA): TGCGCCAGCAGCCCACAGGACAGGGGGCTTTCCTACGAGCAGTACTTC.

This clone showed up just a few times. This chain links TRBV10-1 with TRBJ2-5; D not resolved. V lost 2 bases, J lost 5 bases, and 15 bases lay in between. This CDR3 spans 15 amino acids. CDR1 is WNHNN and CDR2 is SYGVQD in the germline V gene (reference sequence). The CDR3 reads CASSEGQVASETQYF. The CDR3 DNA follows: TGCGCCAGCAGTGAGGGTCAGGTTGCATCGGAGACCCAGTACTTC.

V gene TRBV18 combines with J gene TRBJ1-5, with a possible D match to TRBD1 (5 bases). Trimming removed 2 bases from V and 4 bases from J, with 12 bases in between. The CDR3 sequence is 15 residues long. Germline V gene lookup returns CDR1 KGHSH and CDR2 LQKENI. As DNA, the CDR3 is TGTGCCAGCTCACCAGGGGCAGGCCGAAATCAGCCCCAGCATTTT. It translates to CASSPGAGRNQPQHF.

The chain employs TRBV6-6 and TRBJ1-5; no definite D call. This CDR3 is 14 amino acids long. Germline loops: CDR1 MNHNY, CDR2 SVGAGI (reference sequence). V lost 0 bases, J lost 5 bases, and 8 bases lay in between. CDR3 region: CASSYSSLDQPQHF. The DNA of the CDR3 is TGTGCCAGCAGTTACTCGAGTTTGGATCAGCCCCAGCATTTT.

The sample holds a few counts of this clone. This sequence joins TRBV5-1 and TRBJ1-1, with D tentatively TRBD1 (6 bases). Germline lookup yields CDR1 SGHRS and CDR2 YFSETQ. The CDR3 loop spans 14 amino acids. V was cut by 4 bases and J by 4 bases, with 14 bases left in between. The CDR3 DNA sequence: TGCGCCAGCAGCCGACCAGGGGCGCTCACTGAAGCTTTCTTT. It is translated as CASSRPGALTEAFF.

V is TRBV7-2 and J is TRBJ1-2; 8 bases map to TRBD1. The V and J ends lost 5 bases and 3 bases, in that order; junction bases with no gene match: 2. The V gene's germline CDR1 is SGHTA and CDR2 FQGNSA. CDR3 length equals 13 residues. CDR3 region: CASSQDRDYGYTF. The CDR3 bases are TGTGCCAGCAGCCAGGACAGGGACTATGGCTACACCTTC.

The V call is TRBV18, the J call TRBJ2-7, with D possibly matching TRBD2 (5 bases). The CDR3 sequence is 16 residues long. Germline V lookup: CDR1 KGHSH, CDR2 LQKENI. V gave up 2 bases and J gave up 0 bases, with 14 bases separating them. The CDR3 reads CASSPKPATSSYEQYF. The CDR3 nucleotides are TGTGCCAGCTCACCAAAGCCCGCAACTAGCTCCTACGAGCAGTACTTC.

A remark on this clone: Since no conserved phenylalanine or tryptophan closes the CDR3, a read error is the likely cause. The gene calls are TRBV10-2 and TRBJ1-1; possibly TRBD1 for D (5 bases). The CDR3 is 13 amino acids. The germline V and J ends were trimmed by 7 bases and 2 bases, with 11 bases remaining between them. The germline gives CDR1 WSHSY, CDR2 SAAADI. The CDR3 region has the DNA TGCGCCAGCATAGGGGTTGCTAACACTGAAGCTTTCTCT. The encoded protein is CASIGVANTEAFS.

The genes are TRBV27 and TRBJ1-1, with 8 positions matching TRBD1. From germline, CDR1 is MNHEY and CDR2 SMNVEV (reference sequence). The CDR3 loop spans 15 amino acids. V gave up 6 bases and J gave up 1 base; unmatched junction bases: 7. CDR3 sequence reads: CASRRLQGANTEAFF. The CDR3 DNA reads as TGTGCCAGCAGGAGGCTGCAGGGGGCGAACACTGAAGCTTTCTTT.

The J gene is TRBJ2-2, the V gene TRBV7-7; D might be TRBD2 (6 bases). This CDR3 region has 16 residues. Germline CDR1 reads SSHAT; CDR2 reads FNYEAQ (reference sequence). The ends were cut back, 5 bases at V and 5 bases at J, with 18 bases in the middle. The CDR3 DNA reads as TGTGCCAGCAGCCCCCGCCCGGGACTTCAGACCGGGGAGCTGTTTTTT. It codes for CASSPRPGLQTGELFF.

As to this clone: This CDR3 is also generated by other DNA sequences in the sample. V and J are TRBV27 and TRBJ2-7; D is uncertain. The CDR3 runs 13 residues. Trimming removed 6 bases at V and 4 bases at J, with 13 bases between. The V gene's germline CDR1 is MNHEY and CDR2 SMNVEV (reference sequence). CDR3 DNA: TGTGCCAGCAGCCCCGGGTTAGGATACGAGCAGTACTTC. Its protein is CASSPGLGYEQYF.

This CDR3 is CASSHPLNQGNGYTF. CDR3 in DNA: TGTGCCAGCAGTCACCCACTAAACCAGGGAAATGGCTACACCTTC. The chain combines TRBV28 with TRBJ1-2; maybe TRBD1 (5 bases). Germline V gene lookup returns CDR1 MDHEN and CDR2 SYDVKM. The CDR3 sequence is 15 residues long. The V end lost 5 bases, the J end lost 6 bases, and 19 bases lay between the germline ends.

This chain connects TRBV2 to TRBJ2-3; weak D call: TRBD1 (6 bases). V was cut by 3 bases and J by 1 base, with 8 bases left in between. The CDR3 runs to 14 residues. Germline V gene sequence: CDR1 SNHLY, CDR2 FYNNEI. CDR3: CASSEGAGTDTQYF. DNA for the CDR3: TGTGCCAGCAGTGAGGGGGCAGGCACAGATACGCAGTATTTT.

The chain is built from TRBV5-1 and TRBJ1-2, with D possibly TRBD1 on 6 matching bases. This CDR3 contains 16 residues. Deletions cut 0 bases from V and 7 bases from J, with 19 bases between. Germline V gene lookup returns CDR1 SGHRS and CDR2 YFSETQ. CDR3 sequence reads: CASSLDRGAGEGGYTF. CDR3 coding DNA: TGCGCCAGCAGCTTGGATCGGGGGGCGGGGGAAGGTGGCTACACCTTC.

The CDR3 nucleotides read TGCGCCAGCAGCCAAGATACCCCCACAGCCGGGGAGCTGTTTTTT. Translating it yields CASSQDTPTAGELFF. This sequence joins TRBV4-3 and TRBJ2-2; unclear D gene. The CDR3 spans 15 residues. Trimming took 0 bases from V and 6 from J, leaving 11 bases between them. From germline, CDR1 is LGHNA and CDR2 YSLEER.

This chain joins TRBV6-1 and TRBJ2-1; 8 nucleotides line up with TRBD2. CDR3 size: 15 residues. The V gene's germline CDR1 is MNHNS and CDR2 SASEGT. J gave up 0 bases and V 4 bases, and 2 bases lay outside the gene matches. CDR3 coding DNA: TGTGCCAGCAGTGTACGGGGGGGCTCCTACAATGAGCAGTTCTTC. Encoded protein: CASSVRGGSYNEQFF.

This rearrangement joins TRBV18 to TRBJ2-7; no firm D call. This CDR3 is built from 14 residues. V was pared by 6 bases and J by 2 bases, with 14 bases between. Germline V lookup: CDR1 KGHSH, CDR2 LQKENI. In nucleotides, the CDR3 is TGTGCCAGCTCGCCCCCTGACACCCCCTACGAGCAGTACTTC. This translates into CASSPPDTPYEQYF.

The chain uses TRBV18 and TRBJ2-5; 7 bases match TRBD2. The CDR3 length is 14 residues. The germline gives CDR1 KGHSH, CDR2 LQKENI. V was pared by 3 bases and J by 1 base, with 2 bases of the junction left unmatched. CDR3 nucleotide sequence: TGTGCCAGCTCACCTGCGGGGGTCCAAGAGACCCAGTACTTC. This encodes CASSPAGVQETQYF. Based on the CDR3 plus reference TRBV18 and TRBJ2-5, the full variable domain is NAGVMQNPRHLVRRRGQEARLRCSPMKGHSHVYWYRQLPEEGLKFMVYLQKENIIDESGMPKERFSAEFPKEGPSILRIQQVVRGDSAAYFCASSPAGVQETQYFGPGTRLLVL.

The chain uses TRBV9 and TRBJ2-6; 8 nucleotides align to TRBD1. The CDR3 is 18 amino acids. Looked up from germline, CDR1 is SGDLS and CDR2 is YYNGEE. Unmatched junction bases numbered 6, after V lost 0 bases and J lost 1 base. CDR3 loop: CASSVVGTGLSGANVLTF. CDR3 coding DNA: TGTGCCAGCAGCGTAGTCGGGACAGGTCTATCTGGGGCCAACGTCCTGACTTTC.

This chain joins TRBV5-1 and TRBJ1-1, with D possibly matching TRBD1 (6 bases). This CDR3 region has 15 residues. Germline CDR1 and CDR2: SGHRS and YFSETQ. V lost 2 bases, J lost 5 bases, and 16 bases lay in between. CDR3 sequence: CASSFGGPEVTEAFF. DNA of the CDR3: TGCGCCAGCAGCTTCGGGGGGCCTGAGGTGACTGAAGCTTTCTTT.

The rearrangement uses TRBV5-6 and TRBJ1-6; the match to TRBD1 covers 8 bases. The CDR3 spans 16 residues. V shed 2 bases and J 1 base; nucleotides not matched to a gene: 2. Looked up from germline, CDR1 is SGHDT and CDR2 is YYEEEE. The CDR3 sequence is CASSFDRGSYNSPLHF. CDR3 nucleotides: TGTGCCAGCAGCTTCGACAGGGGATCCTATAATTCACCCCTCCACTTT. The full variable domain, completed using reference TRBV5-6 and TRBJ1-6, is DAGVTQSPTHLIKTRGQQVTLRCSPKSGHDTVSWYQQALGQGPQFIFQYYEEEERQRGNFPDRFSGHQFPNYSSELNVNALLLGDSALYLCASSFDRGSYNSPLHFGNGTRLTVT.

The chain uses TRBV5-1 and TRBJ2-7; a possible D gene is TRBD1 (6 bases). This CDR3 spans 15 amino acids. Germline CDR1 is SGHRS and CDR2 is YFSETQ. The V and J ends lost 0 bases and 0 bases respectively, with 10 bases between them. CDR3 sequence reads: CASSLVVRGSYEQYF. In DNA form, the CDR3 reads TGCGCCAGCAGCTTGGTGGTCAGGGGCTCCTACGAGCAGTACTTC.

CDR3 in amino acids: CASSVGAGRGNQPQHF. CDR3 bases: TGTGCCAGCTCAGTGGGGGCAGGCAGAGGCAATCAGCCCCAGCATTTT. J is TRBJ1-5 and V is TRBV13, with D maybe TRBD1 (6 bases). The CDR3 is 16 residues long. Germline CDR1 is PRHDT and CDR2 is FYEKMQ (reference sequence). V was pared by 8 bases and J by 2 bases, with 19 bases between.

V usage is TRBV5-5 and J usage is TRBJ2-3; 8 positions agree with TRBD2. The V gene end was trimmed by 0 bases and the J gene end by 3 bases; junction bases not matched to a gene: 6. Germline V gives CDR1 SGHKS, CDR2 YYEKEE (reference sequence). The CDR3 contains 16 residues. CDR3 region: CASSLGGGPRTDTQYF. The CDR3 DNA reads TGTGCCAGCAGCTTGGGCGGGGGGCCCCGGACAGATACGCAGTATTTT.

The chain links TRBV4-3 to TRBJ2-3; 9 positions agree with TRBD1. CDR1 LGHNA and CDR2 YSLEER come from the germline V gene. The V and J ends lost 0 bases and 4 bases, in that order; junction bases with no gene match: 8. This CDR3 comprises 17 residues. The CDR3 sequence is CASSQDLGQGLPDTQYF. Here the CDR3 DNA reads TGCGCCAGCAGCCAAGATCTGGGACAGGGCCTCCCAGATACGCAGTATTTT.